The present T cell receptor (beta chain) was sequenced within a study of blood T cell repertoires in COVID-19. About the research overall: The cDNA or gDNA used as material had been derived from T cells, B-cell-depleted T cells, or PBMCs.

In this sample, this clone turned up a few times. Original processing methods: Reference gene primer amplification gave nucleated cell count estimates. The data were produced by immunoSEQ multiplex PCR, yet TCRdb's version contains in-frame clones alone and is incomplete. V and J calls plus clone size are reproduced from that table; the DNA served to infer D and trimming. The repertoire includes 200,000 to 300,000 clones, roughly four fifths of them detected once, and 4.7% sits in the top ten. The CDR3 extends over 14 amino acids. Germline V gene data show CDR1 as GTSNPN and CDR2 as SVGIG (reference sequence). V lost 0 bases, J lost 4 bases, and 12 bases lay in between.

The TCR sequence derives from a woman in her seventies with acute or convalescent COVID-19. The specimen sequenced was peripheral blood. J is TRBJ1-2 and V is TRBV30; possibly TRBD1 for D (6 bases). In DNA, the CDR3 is TGTGCCTGGAGTGTGAGGGGGTTGGGCTATGGCTACACCTTC. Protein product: CAWSVRGLGYGYTF.